This TCR beta chain was documented in a study of tumor and adjacent non-tumor tissue in lung cancer. TCRbeta libraries were built with three rounds of nested PCR, modified from ARM-PCR. Using its own MiXCR run on the multiplex PCR reads, TCRdb lists one record per CDR3 protein. The data hold about 70,000 distinct CDR3 sequences, with around four fifths observed a single time. To note about this clonotype: The antigen remains undetermined. The junction and the germline gene differ at one end; a read error may be behind it.

The germline gives CDR1 MNHNY, CDR2 SVGAGI (reference sequence). This CDR3 contains 14 residues. No cell sorting was done before RNA was extracted from the tissue. Findings of the study overall: Significantly higher TCR diversity was found in tumor than normal lung.

This sequence originates from a man aged 55 to 70 with non-small cell lung cancer. The sequencing sample was made of lung tumor tissue. The rearrangement joins TRBV6-6 to TRBJ2-7, with a weak D call TRBD1 (6 bases). The CDR3, as DNA: TGTGCCAGCATGCCGGGACCAGGGGTAGGGATGCAGTATTTC. Translated, it gives CASMPGPGVGMQYF.